Listed here are 32 T cell receptor beta chains from one sample, sequenced in a study of blood T cell repertoires in COVID-19 (dated by TCRdb to 2018 to 2021). Libraries came from the immunoSEQ multiplex PCR assay. In TCRdb, the immuneACCESS table is reduced to in-frame sequences with V and J assigned. These tables do not hold every clone; where another copy was compared, an unresolved V gene accounts for under half, and the others remain unexplained. This sample lists 250,000 to 300,000 clones; approximately 84% were detected once. The ten largest clones represent around 3.6% of the sample. Sequencing input: PBMCs or T cells enriched from blood (not recorded which). The source of these receptors is a man aged 50-60 years who had recovered from COVID-19.

The chain recombines TRBV4-1 with TRBJ2-1; 10 bases match TRBD2. The ends lost 1 base at V and 6 bases at J; junction bases unmatched: 6. CDR3 length: 16 residues. Germline V CDR1 and CDR2: MGHRA, YSYEKL. The CDR3 loop reads CASSQGWGTSVNEQFF. Written as DNA, the CDR3 is TGCGCCAGCAGCCAAGGGTGGGGGACTAGCGTCAATGAGCAGTTCTTC.

The rearrangement joins TRBV15 to TRBJ2-6; possibly TRBD2 for D (6 bases). Trimming took off 7 bases at V and 7 bases at J, with 11 bases between the two ends. Germline loops: CDR1 LNHNV, CDR2 YYDKDF (reference sequence). The CDR3 contains 13 residues. The CDR3 region has the DNA TGTGCCACCATGGAGGGGCCTGCCAACGTCCTGACTTTC. This sequence encodes CATMEGPANVLTF. Full variable domain (missing parts from reference TRBV15 and TRBJ2-6): DAMVIQNPRYQVTQFGKPVTLSCSQTLNHNVMYWYQQKSSQAPKLLFHYYDKDFNNEADTPDNFQSRRPNTSFCFLDIRSPGLGDTAMYLCATMEGPANVLTFGAGSRLTVL.

This clone was seen a single time. The chain employs TRBV29-1 and TRBJ2-1; 7 bases line up with TRBD2. Germline CDR1 SQVTM, CDR2 ANQGSEA. Trimming took 3 bases from V and 5 from J; bases not matched to a gene: 7. The CDR3 totals 14 residues. The CDR3 coding sequence is TGCAGCGTTGACAGGACTAGAGGCGACAATGAGCAGTTCTTC. This gives the protein CSVDRTRGDNEQFF.

The chain employs TRBV10-2 and TRBJ1-2; a weak D match, TRBD1 (5 bases). CDR3 length equals 13 residues. CDR1 WSHSY and CDR2 SAAADI come from the germline V gene. Trimming shortened V by 6 bases and J by 2 bases, and 10 bases separated the two germline ends. CDR3 region: CASRDSLNYGYTF. The CDR3 nucleotides read TGCGCCAGCAGAGACAGCCTGAACTATGGCTACACCTTC.

This clone showed up just once. CDR3 DNA: TGTGCCACCAGTGATACGACAGGGGATGGATTTATTTACAATGAGCAGTTCTTC. Translating gives CATSDTTGDGFIYNEQFF. The chain links TRBV24-1 to TRBJ2-1; TRBD1 matches 8 bases. The germline gives CDR1 KGHDR, CDR2 SFDVKD. There are 18 residues in the CDR3. After removal of 3 bases from V and 4 bases from J, the junction contained 13 bases not matched to a gene.

About this clone itself: The sample carries other DNA sequences with the same CDR3. The chain joins TRBV18 to TRBJ2-7; D ambiguous. This CDR3 is built from 13 residues. V was trimmed by 2 bases and J by 0 bases, leaving 5 bases between them. Germline CDR1 and CDR2: KGHSH and LQKENI. The CDR3 coding sequence is TGTGCCAGCTCACCATCAAACTCCTACGAGCAGTACTTC. Translation gives CASSPSNSYEQYF.

The rearrangement links TRBV10-2 to TRBJ2-3; a possible D gene is TRBD2 (5 bases). The CDR3 extends over 13 amino acids. In germline, CDR1 is WSHSY, CDR2 SAAADI. V lost 5 bases and J lost 1, with 7 bases in between. In nucleotides, the CDR3 is TGCGCCAGCAGTAGCGGCCGCACAGATACGCAGTATTTT. Translation gives CASSSGRTDTQYF.

The V and J genes are TRBV5-1 and TRBJ1-3; unclear D gene. Germline V lookup: CDR1 SGHRS, CDR2 YFSETQ. The CDR3 spans 15 residues. With 0 bases removed from V and 0 bases from J, the gap between germline ends came to 7 bases. CDR3 DNA: TGCGCCAGCAGCTTGGGGCTTGTCTCTGGAAACACCATATATTTT. Amino acid sequence: CASSLGLVSGNTIYF. The variable domain in full, completed from reference TRBV5-1 and TRBJ1-3, reads KAGVTQTPRYLIKTRGQQVTLSCSPISGHRSVSWYQQTPGQGLQFLFEYFSETQRNKGNFPGRFSGRQFSNSRSEMNVSTLELGDSALYLCASSLGLVSGNTIYFGEGSWLTVV.

The chain joins TRBV12-3 or TRBV12-4 to TRBJ1-4; no clear D gene. This CDR3 has 12 amino acids. V was pared by 7 bases and J by 8 bases, with 11 bases between. CDR3 in DNA: TGTGCCAGCACCCGGGGAGAGGAAAAACTGTTTTTT. This encodes CASTRGEEKLFF.

CDR3 in DNA: TGTGCCAGCAGTTACTCCCCTACAGGTCGCTACGAGCAGTACTTC. This encodes CASSYSPTGRYEQYF. The chain joins TRBV6-5 to TRBJ2-7, with D tentatively TRBD1 (5 bases). CDR1 is MNHEY and CDR2 is SVGAGI in the germline V gene. The CDR3 spans 15 residues. Deletions cut 0 bases from V and 3 bases from J, with 12 bases between.

V and J are TRBV7-2 and TRBJ2-7; TRBD2 matches at 7 bases. V lost 3 bases, J lost 2 bases, and 1 base stayed unmatched. Germline loops: CDR1 SGHTA, CDR2 FQGNSA. The CDR3 has 13 residues. The chain's CDR3 is CASSFREAYEQYF. The CDR3 nucleotides are TGTGCCAGCAGCTTCCGGGAGGCCTACGAGCAGTACTTC. The full variable domain, with the rest looked up from reference TRBV7-2 and TRBJ2-7, is GAGVSQSPSNKVTEKGKDVELRCDPISGHTALYWYRQSLGQGLEFLIYFQGNSAPDKSGLPSDRFSAERTGGSVSTLTIQRTQQEDSAVYLCASSFREAYEQYFGPGTRLTVT.

The chain uses TRBV11-2 and TRBJ2-2; tentative D call: TRBD2 (7 bases). Germline CDR1 is SGHAT and CDR2 is FQNNGV. This CDR3 is built from 15 residues. V was clipped by 7 bases and J by 7 bases, with 19 bases between them. The CDR3 DNA sequence: TGTGCCAGCAACCACGGTTCGGGGGGCATCGGGGAGCTGTTTTTT. Its protein is CASNHGSGGIGELFF.

The chain is built from TRBV5-1 and TRBJ2-5; 10 bases align to TRBD1. Trimming at V came to 9 bases and at J to 0 bases, leaving 8 bases not matched to a gene. Germline assignment: CDR1 SGHRS and CDR2 YFSETQ. CDR3 size: 15 residues. CDR3 amino acids: CATRTGGLNQETQYF. The CDR3 DNA is TGCGCCACCCGGACAGGGGGTTTGAACCAAGAGACCCAGTACTTC.

This clone was detected only once. The rearrangement uses TRBV19 and TRBJ1-3; no firm D call. Trimming took 4 bases from V and 8 from J, leaving 9 bases between them. The CDR3 is 12 amino acids. Germline values: CDR1 LNHDA, CDR2 SQIVND (reference sequence). In DNA form, the CDR3 reads TGTGCCAGTAGTAGGAGGGCGGACACCATATATTTT. This translates into CASSRRADTIYF.

This chain uses TRBV10-3 with TRBJ1-2, with D unclear. V was clipped by 6 bases and J by 4 bases, with 12 bases between them. The germline V gene has CDR1 ENHRY and CDR2 SYGVKD. The CDR3 is made up of 13 amino acids. The CDR3 loop is CAIRPPGGYGYTF. The CDR3 DNA reads as TGTGCCATCAGGCCCCCGGGTGGCTATGGCTACACCTTC.

This chain links TRBV5-4 with TRBJ2-1; 10 nucleotides match TRBD2. V was pared by 4 bases and J by 8 bases, with 12 bases of the junction left unmatched. This CDR3 contains 16 residues. Germline assignment: CDR1 SGHNT and CDR2 YYREEE (reference sequence). CDR3: CASSPSKRGGIDEQFF. DNA for the CDR3: TGTGCCAGCAGCCCGTCGAAGCGGGGGGGGATCGATGAGCAGTTCTTC. The full variable domain, its missing parts supplied by reference TRBV5-4 and TRBJ2-1, is ETGVTQSPTHLIKTRGQQVTLRCSSQSGHNTVSWYQQALGQGPQFIFQYYREEENGRGNFPPRFSGLQFPNYSSELNVNALELDDSALYLCASSPSKRGGIDEQFFGPGTRLTVL.

The rearrangement links TRBV5-1 to TRBJ2-1, with TRBD2 matching over 8 bases. V trimming: 0 bases; J trimming: 6 bases; junction bases outside the gene matches: 5. The CDR3 sequence is 15 residues long. Germline V gives CDR1 SGHRS, CDR2 YFSETQ. CDR3 nucleotides: TGCGCCAGCAGCTTGGTAACTAGCGGAATCAATGAGCAGTTCTTC. Protein: CASSLVTSGINEQFF.

The rearrangement joins TRBV10-3 to TRBJ2-2; 11 bases are a match to TRBD1. The CDR3 is 16 amino acids. Trimming at V came to 11 bases and at J to 1 base, leaving 9 bases not matched to a gene. The germline V gene encodes CDR1 ENHRY and CDR2 SYGVKD. For the CDR3, the DNA is TGTGCCTCATCGGACAGGGGGCGAGGGAACACCGGGGAGCTGTTTTTT. It translates to CASSDRGRGNTGELFF.

The rearrangement uses TRBV20-1 and TRBJ1-2; TRBD1 agrees at 10 bases. Per germline, CDR1 DFQATT and CDR2 SNEGSKA (reference sequence). The CDR3 has 11 amino acids. The junction had 2 bases not matched to a gene; V was cut back by 5 bases and J by 8 bases. The CDR3 nucleotides are TGCAGTGCTGGGACAGGGGTCGGCTACACCTTC. It encodes CSAGTGVGYTF.

As concerns this clone: No conserved phenylalanine or tryptophan ends this CDR3, so it is likely a read error. The limits of the CDR3 on the DNA are not certain, so only TCRdb's listed CDR3 is given. V is TRBV10-2 and J is TRBJ2-7; the D segment call TRBD2 is taken from the table without a DNA check. The CDR3 region is 12 residues in length, termini included. Germline V gene lookup returns CDR1 WSHSY and CDR2 SAAADI. CDR3 amino acids: CASSEGSSGESL.

This clone showed up many times. The chain couples TRBV18 to TRBJ1-6; the match to TRBD1 covers 7 bases. V lost 3 bases to trimming and J lost 5 bases; unmatched junction nucleotides: 4. CDR1 is KGHSH and CDR2 is LQKENI in the germline V gene. The CDR3 totals 15 residues. CDR3 DNA sequence: TGTGCCAGCTCACCCAGACAGGGTAATAATTCACCCCTCCACTTT. Translated, it gives CASSPRQGNNSPLHF.

The rearrangement joins TRBV5-1 to TRBJ1-6; TRBD1 matches 10 bases. With 5 bases clipped from V and 7 bases from J, the junction kept 3 bases outside the gene matches. CDR3 length: 14 residues. Germline V lookup: CDR1 SGHRS, CDR2 YFSETQ. CDR3 protein: CASSSGQGNSPLHF. CDR3 sequence (DNA): TGCGCCAGCAGTTCGGGACAGGGGAATTCACCCCTCCACTTT.

This chain connects TRBV18 to TRBJ1-3, with D unclear. Germline assignment: CDR1 KGHSH and CDR2 LQKENI. This CDR3 comprises 15 residues. V was shortened by 5 bases and J by 2 bases, with 13 bases between the two germline ends. The CDR3 reads CASSGPRDTGNTIYF. The DNA for the CDR3 is TGTGCCAGCTCAGGGCCTCGGGATACTGGAAACACCATATATTTT.

The CDR3 reads CASSPGGLANEKLFF. CDR3 sequence (DNA): TGTGCCAGCAGTCCAGGGGGCTTGGCTAATGAAAAACTGTTTTTT. The rearrangement links TRBV27 to TRBJ1-4; 8 bases are a match to TRBD1. After removal of 5 bases from V and 3 bases from J, the junction contained 5 bases not matched to a gene. The CDR3 sequence is 15 residues long. The germline V gene encodes CDR1 MNHEY and CDR2 SMNVEV (reference sequence).

This chain links TRBV5-1 with TRBJ2-1; 9 nucleotides align to TRBD1. V lost 1 base to trimming and J lost 8 bases; unmatched junction nucleotides: 7. CDR3 length: 15 residues. Germline assignment: CDR1 SGHRS and CDR2 YFSETQ. The CDR3 DNA reads TGCGCCAGCAGCTTGTACGGACAGGGGAGCGATGAGCAGTTCTTC. It yields the protein CASSLYGQGSDEQFF.

The rearrangement joins TRBV7-9 to TRBJ2-7, with unresolved D. CDR3 length: 12 amino acids. V lost 5 bases to trimming and J lost 4 bases, with 9 bases between them. Germline assignment: CDR1 SEHNR and CDR2 FQNEAQ (reference sequence). The CDR3 DNA reads TGTGCCAGCAGCCTCCAGGCGTACGAGCAGTACTTC. It codes for CASSLQAYEQYF.

This chain links TRBV6-1 with TRBJ1-1; D is ambiguous. V was pared by 1 base and J by 8 bases, with 17 bases between. This CDR3 has 15 residues. Germline CDR1 and CDR2: MNHNS and SASEGT. In DNA form, the CDR3 reads TGTGCCAGCAGTGAAGGTGGGAGTGGGTATAGGGAAGCTTTCTTT. It codes for CASSEGGSGYREAFF.

This sequence joins TRBV10-3 and TRBJ2-5; 7 positions match TRBD1. Germline CDR1 ENHRY, CDR2 SYGVKD. The CDR3 is 15 residues long. V gave up 5 bases and J gave up 4 bases; unmatched junction bases: 10. CDR3 nucleotides: TGTGCCATCAGTAGACAGGGCGGCCAGGGAGAGACCCAGTACTTC. It translates to CAISRQGGQGETQYF.

This clone was detected once. The V call is TRBV5-1, the J call TRBJ1-3; 10 positions match TRBD1. Trimming took 5 bases from V and 0 from J; bases not matched to a gene: 2. The CDR3 contains 15 residues. Germline values: CDR1 SGHRS, CDR2 YFSETQ. CDR3 sequence (DNA): TGCGCCAGCAGTCGGACAGGGGGCTCTGGAAACACCATATATTTT. Translated: CASSRTGGSGNTIYF. The variable domain in full, with the rest retrieved from reference TRBV5-1 and TRBJ1-3, is KAGVTQTPRYLIKTRGQQVTLSCSPISGHRSVSWYQQTPGQGLQFLFEYFSETQRNKGNFPGRFSGRQFSNSRSEMNVSTLELGDSALYLCASSRTGGSGNTIYFGEGSWLTVV.

The genes are TRBV4-2 and TRBJ2-5, with TRBD2 identical over 15 bases. This CDR3 contains 17 residues. Germline CDR1 reads LGHNA; CDR2 reads YNFKEQ. Trimming took 3 bases from V and 3 from J; bases not matched to a gene: 5. The CDR3 nucleotides read TGTGCCAGCAGCCAGCTTAGGACTAGCGGGGGGGAAGAGACCCAGTACTTC. Translation: CASSQLRTSGGEETQYF.

V gene TRBV7-2 combines with J gene TRBJ2-7, with 8 bases that match TRBD1. Germline V CDR1 and CDR2: SGHTA, FQGNSA. V dropped 5 bases and J dropped 6; count of bases not matched to a gene: 3. The CDR3 consists of 12 residues. The CDR3 sequence is CASSPGTGEQYF. Written as DNA, the CDR3 is TGTGCCAGCAGCCCGGGGACAGGCGAGCAGTACTTC. The full variable domain, its missing parts supplied by reference TRBV7-2 and TRBJ2-7, is GAGVSQSPSNKVTEKGKDVELRCDPISGHTALYWYRQSLGQGLEFLIYFQGNSAPDKSGLPSDRFSAERTGGSVSTLTIQRTQQEDSAVYLCASSPGTGEQYFGPGTRLTVT.

The V and J genes are TRBV30 and TRBJ2-3; TRBD2 is a possible D gene (6 bases). The CDR3 covers 13 residues. V gave up 4 bases and J gave up 3 bases, with 11 bases separating them. The germline V gene encodes CDR1 GTSNPN and CDR2 SVGIG (reference sequence). The CDR3 DNA reads TGTGCCTGGACACAGGAGGGGACAGATACGCAGTATTTT. It specifies CAWTQEGTDTQYF. Full variable domain (rest looked up from reference TRBV30 and TRBJ2-3): SQTIHQWPATLVQPVGSPLSLECTVEGTSNPNLYWYRQAAGRGLQLLFYSVGIGQISSEVPQNLSASRPQDRQFILSSKKLLLSDSGFYLCAWTQEGTDTQYFGPGTRLTVL.